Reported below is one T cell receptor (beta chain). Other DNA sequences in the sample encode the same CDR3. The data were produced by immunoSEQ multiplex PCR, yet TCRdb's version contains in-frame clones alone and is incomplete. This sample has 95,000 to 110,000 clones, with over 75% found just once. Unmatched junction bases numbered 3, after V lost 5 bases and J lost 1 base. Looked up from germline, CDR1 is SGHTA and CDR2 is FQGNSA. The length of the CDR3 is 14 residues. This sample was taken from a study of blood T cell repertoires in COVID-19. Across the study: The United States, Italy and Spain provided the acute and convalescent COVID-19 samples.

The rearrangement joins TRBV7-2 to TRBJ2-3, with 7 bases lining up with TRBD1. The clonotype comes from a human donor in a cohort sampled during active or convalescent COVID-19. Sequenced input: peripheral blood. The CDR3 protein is CASSLDRGTDTQYF. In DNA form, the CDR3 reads TGTGCCAGCAGCCTCGACAGGGGCACAGATACGCAGTATTTT.